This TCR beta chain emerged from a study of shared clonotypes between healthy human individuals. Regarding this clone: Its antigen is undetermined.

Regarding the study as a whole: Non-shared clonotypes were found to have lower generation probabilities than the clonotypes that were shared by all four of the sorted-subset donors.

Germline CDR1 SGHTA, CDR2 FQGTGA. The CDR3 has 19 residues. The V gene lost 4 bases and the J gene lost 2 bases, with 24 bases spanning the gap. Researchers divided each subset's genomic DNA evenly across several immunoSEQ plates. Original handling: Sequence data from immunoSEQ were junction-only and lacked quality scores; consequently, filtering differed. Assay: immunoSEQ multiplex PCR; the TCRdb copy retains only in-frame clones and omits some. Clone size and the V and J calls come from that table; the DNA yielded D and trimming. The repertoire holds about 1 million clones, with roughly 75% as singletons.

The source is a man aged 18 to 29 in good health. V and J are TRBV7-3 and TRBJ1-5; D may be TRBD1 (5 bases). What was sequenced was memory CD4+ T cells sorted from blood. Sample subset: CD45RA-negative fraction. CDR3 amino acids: CASSSPPLLGVGGNQPQHF. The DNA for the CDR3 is TGTGCCAGCAGCTCTCCCCCACTCCTGGGGGTTGGCGGCAATCAGCCCCAGCATTTT.